This passage covers 15 T cell receptor beta chains from one sample sequenced in a study of T cell responses to AZD1222 COVID-19 vaccine. Clones were read by immunoSEQ multiplex PCR, and TCRdb kept only the in-frame ones, dropping some. The data contain over 80,000 clones, approximately 93% of them singletons. Sequenced here: peripheral blood, sampled 28 days after the second AZD1222 dose. These TCRs come from an adult who received the AZD1222 COVID-19 vaccine.

V is TRBV18 and J is TRBJ2-1, with 8 bases aligning to TRBD1. V trimming: 2 bases; J trimming: 7 bases; junction bases outside the gene matches: 10. Germline V CDR1 and CDR2: KGHSH, LQKENI. The length of the CDR3 is 16 residues. This chain's CDR3 is CASSPARGTGFNEQFF. CDR3 coding DNA: TGTGCCAGCTCACCAGCGCGCGGGACAGGTTTTAATGAGCAGTTCTTC. Looking up the rest from reference TRBV18 and TRBJ2-1 gives the full variable domain: NAGVMQNPRHLVRRRGQEARLRCSPMKGHSHVYWYRQLPEEGLKFMVYLQKENIIDESGMPKERFSAEFPKEGPSILRIQQVVRGDSAAYFCASSPARGTGFNEQFFGPGTRLTVL.

This chain links TRBV9 with TRBJ2-7; D call uncertain. Looked up from germline, CDR1 is SGDLS and CDR2 is YYNGEE. The CDR3 contains 16 residues. V dropped 0 bases and J dropped 1 base, with 14 bases sitting between them. CDR3 coding DNA: TGTGCCAGCAGCGTAGGTCAGTTGGGCCTTTCCTACGAGCAGTACTTC. As protein: CASSVGQLGLSYEQYF. Supplemented by reference TRBV9 and TRBJ2-7, the full variable domain reads DSGVTQTPKHLITATGQRVTLRCSPRSGDLSVYWYQQSLDQGLQFLIQYYNGEERAKGNILERFSAQQFPDLHSELNLSSLELGDSALYFCASSVGQLGLSYEQYFGPGTRLTVT.

This clone was detected only once. The gene calls are TRBV5-1 and TRBJ2-7; TRBD2 agrees at 11 bases. CDR1 is SGHRS and CDR2 is YFSETQ in the germline V gene. The length of the CDR3 is 16 residues. V dropped 2 bases and J dropped 1; count of bases not matched to a gene: 5. DNA of the CDR3: TGCGCCAGCAGCTTCTCACTAGCGGGAGCTTCCTACGAGCAGTACTTC. It encodes CASSFSLAGASYEQYF.

This clone was observed a single time. The chain carries TRBV28 and TRBJ2-7; possible D gene TRBD1, 5 bases. Trimming removed 4 bases from V and 4 bases from J, with 8 bases in between. The germline CDR1 and CDR2 sequences are MDHEN and SYDVKM. The CDR3 covers 12 residues. The CDR3 DNA sequence: TGTGCCAGCAGTTCCCGACAGTACGAGCAGTACTTC. Its translation: CASSSRQYEQYF.

The V gene is TRBV7-6, the J gene TRBJ1-1; weak D call: TRBD1 (5 bases). CDR1 SGHVS and CDR2 FNYEAQ come from the germline V gene. With 4 bases removed from V and 2 bases from J, the gap between germline ends came to 11 bases. The CDR3 is 14 residues long. CDR3 coding DNA: TGTGCCAGCAGCTCCCAGACAGTTAACACTGAAGCTTTCTTT. It codes for CASSSQTVNTEAFF.

V usage is TRBV5-1 and J usage is TRBJ2-1; 7 bases fit TRBD1. J gave up 6 bases and V 4 bases, and 7 bases lay outside the gene matches. The length of the CDR3 is 14 residues. Looked up from germline, CDR1 is SGHRS and CDR2 is YFSETQ. The CDR3 spells CASSPGQVLNEQFF. The CDR3, as DNA: TGCGCCAGCAGCCCTGGACAGGTTCTCAATGAGCAGTTCTTC.

J is TRBJ1-1 and V is TRBV19; possibly TRBD1 for D (6 bases). There are 15 residues in the CDR3. With 3 bases removed from V and 1 base from J, the gap between germline ends came to 12 bases. Germline CDR1 LNHDA, CDR2 SQIVND (reference sequence). This CDR3 is CASSITGPKNTEAFF. CDR3 DNA sequence: TGTGCCAGTAGTATTACAGGGCCAAAGAACACTGAAGCTTTCTTT.

This clone was recorded a few times. The V gene is TRBV19, the J gene TRBJ2-7; weak D call: TRBD1 (6 bases). The germline V gene encodes CDR1 LNHDA and CDR2 SQIVND (reference sequence). The V and J ends lost 2 bases and 5 bases respectively, with 16 bases between them. This CDR3 spans 15 amino acids. CDR3 residues: CASSISTGMKNEQYF. Written as DNA, the CDR3 is TGTGCCAGTAGTATAAGTACAGGGATGAAGAACGAGCAGTACTTC.

This chain joins TRBV28 and TRBJ1-2; 8 nucleotides agree with TRBD1. Germline V lookup: CDR1 MDHEN, CDR2 SYDVKM. J gave up 4 bases and V 3 bases, and 7 bases lay outside the gene matches. The CDR3 has 15 amino acids. The CDR3 coding sequence is TGTGCCAGCAGTTTGGGACCAGGGGGCATCTATGGCTACACCTTC. It encodes CASSLGPGGIYGYTF.

The V gene is TRBV29-1, the J gene TRBJ2-1; 12 nucleotides match TRBD2. Trimming took 7 bases from V and 7 from J; bases not matched to a gene: 11. The CDR3 runs 15 residues. Germline loops: CDR1 SQVTM, CDR2 ANQGSEA. The CDR3 DNA follows: TGCAGCGGGACTCGACTAGCGGGAGTATCTAATGAGCAGTTCTTC. Amino acid sequence: CSGTRLAGVSNEQFF.

The chain uses TRBV4-2 and TRBJ2-3, with TRBD2 identical over 11 bases. The junction had 1 base not matched to a gene; V was cut back by 1 base and J by 4 bases. From germline, CDR1 is LGHNA and CDR2 YNFKEQ. The CDR3 is 15 amino acids. The CDR3 spells CASSQVLAGADTQYF. The CDR3 coding sequence is TGTGCCAGCAGCCAAGTACTAGCGGGAGCAGATACGCAGTATTTT.

J is TRBJ1-1 and V is TRBV19; 7 positions agree with TRBD1. Germline trimming cut 10 bases from V and 3 bases from J; bases unmatched to any gene: 11. CDR3 size: 14 residues. Germline V lookup: CDR1 LNHDA, CDR2 SQIVND (reference sequence). CDR3 bases: TGTGCCACCCGCAAGGAACAGGGGTACACTGAAGCTTTCTTT. As protein: CATRKEQGYTEAFF.

This clone was seen a single time. The CDR3 reads CASSLQQGAPQHF. For the CDR3, the DNA is TGTGCCAGCAGCTTACAGCAGGGAGCTCCCCAGCATTTT. V usage is TRBV7-2 and J usage is TRBJ1-5; D may be TRBD1 (5 bases). This CDR3 has 13 residues. The V end lost 2 bases, the J end lost 10 bases, and 12 bases lay between the germline ends. Germline-derived CDR1 and CDR2 are SGHTA and FQGNSA. Full variable domain (outside the CDR3, taken from reference TRBV7-2 and TRBJ1-5): GAGVSQSPSNKVTEKGKDVELRCDPISGHTALYWYRQSLGQGLEFLIYFQGNSAPDKSGLPSDRFSAERTGGSVSTLTIQRTQQEDSAVYLCASSLQQGAPQHFGDGTRLSIL.

V gene TRBV15 combines with J gene TRBJ2-7; 10 bases agree with TRBD2. With 6 bases clipped from V and 3 bases from J, the junction kept 2 bases outside the gene matches. Germline V gene sequence: CDR1 LNHNV, CDR2 YYDKDF (reference sequence). CDR3 length equals 13 residues. CDR3 bases: TGTGCCACCAGGGCTAGCGGGAGCTACGAGCAGTACTTC. The encoded protein is CATRASGSYEQYF.

V and J are TRBV19 and TRBJ2-3, with D possibly matching TRBD1 (6 bases). V was clipped by 1 base and J by 6 bases, with 14 bases between them. Germline CDR1 LNHDA, CDR2 SQIVND (reference sequence). CDR3 size: 15 residues. The CDR3 loop reads CASSIGAGAQDTQYF. CDR3 coding DNA: TGTGCCAGTAGTATAGGGGCAGGGGCCCAGGATACGCAGTATTTT.